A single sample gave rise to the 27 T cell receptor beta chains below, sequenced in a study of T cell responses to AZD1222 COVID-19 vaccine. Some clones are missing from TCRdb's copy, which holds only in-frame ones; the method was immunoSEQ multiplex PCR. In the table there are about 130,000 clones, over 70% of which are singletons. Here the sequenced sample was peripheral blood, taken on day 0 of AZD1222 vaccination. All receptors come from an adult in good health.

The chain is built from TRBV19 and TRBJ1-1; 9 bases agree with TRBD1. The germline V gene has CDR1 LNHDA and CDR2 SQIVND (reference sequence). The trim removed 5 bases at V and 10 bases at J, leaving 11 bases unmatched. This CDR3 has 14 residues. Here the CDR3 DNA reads TGTGCCAGTAGTCCCAGAGGACAGGGGAGGGGAGCTTTCTTT. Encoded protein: CASSPRGQGRGAFF.

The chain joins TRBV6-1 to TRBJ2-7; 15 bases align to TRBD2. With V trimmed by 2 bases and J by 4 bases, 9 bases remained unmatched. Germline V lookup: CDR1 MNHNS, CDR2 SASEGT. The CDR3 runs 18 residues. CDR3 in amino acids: CASSEFKGLAGGGYEQYF. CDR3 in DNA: TGTGCCAGCAGTGAATTTAAAGGACTAGCGGGAGGGGGGTACGAGCAGTACTTC.

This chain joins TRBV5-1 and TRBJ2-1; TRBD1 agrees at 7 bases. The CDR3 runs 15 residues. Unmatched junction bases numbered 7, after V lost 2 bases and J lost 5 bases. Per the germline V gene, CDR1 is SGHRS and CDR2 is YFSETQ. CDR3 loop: CASSLQGSSNNEQFF. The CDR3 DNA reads TGCGCCAGCAGCTTACAGGGGAGTAGTAACAATGAGCAGTTCTTC.

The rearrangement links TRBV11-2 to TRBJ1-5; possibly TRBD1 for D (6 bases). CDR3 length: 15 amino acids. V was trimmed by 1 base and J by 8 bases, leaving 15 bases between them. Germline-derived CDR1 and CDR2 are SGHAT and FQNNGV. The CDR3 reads CASSLGQGSSKPQHF. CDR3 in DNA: TGTGCCAGCAGCTTAGGGCAGGGGAGTAGTAAGCCCCAGCATTTT.

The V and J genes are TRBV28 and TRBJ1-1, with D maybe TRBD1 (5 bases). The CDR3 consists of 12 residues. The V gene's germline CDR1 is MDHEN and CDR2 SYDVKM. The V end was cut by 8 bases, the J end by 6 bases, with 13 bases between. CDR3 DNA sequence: TGTGCCAGCCTGACTCAGGGCTCTGAAGCTTTCTTT. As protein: CASLTQGSEAFF.

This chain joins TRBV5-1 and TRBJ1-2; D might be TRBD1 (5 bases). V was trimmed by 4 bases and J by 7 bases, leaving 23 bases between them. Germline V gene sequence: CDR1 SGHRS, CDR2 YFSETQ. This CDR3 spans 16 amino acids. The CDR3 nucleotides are TGCGCCAGCAGCCCCCCGGGCGGTCAGGGAGTAGTTGGCTACACCTTC. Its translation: CASSPPGGQGVVGYTF. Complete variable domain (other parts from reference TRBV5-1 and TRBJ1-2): KAGVTQTPRYLIKTRGQQVTLSCSPISGHRSVSWYQQTPGQGLQFLFEYFSETQRNKGNFPGRFSGRQFSNSRSEMNVSTLELGDSALYLCASSPPGGQGVVGYTFGSGTRLTVV.

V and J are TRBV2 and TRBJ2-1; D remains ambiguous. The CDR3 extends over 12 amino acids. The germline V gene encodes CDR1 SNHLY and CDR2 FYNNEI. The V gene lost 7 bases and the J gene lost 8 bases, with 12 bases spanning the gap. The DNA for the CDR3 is TGTGCCAGCACCCCACGTGGGGATGAGCAGTTCTTC. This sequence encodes CASTPRGDEQFF.

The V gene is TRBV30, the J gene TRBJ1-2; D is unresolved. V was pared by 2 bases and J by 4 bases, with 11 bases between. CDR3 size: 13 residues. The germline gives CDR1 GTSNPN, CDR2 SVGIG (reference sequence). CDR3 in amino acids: CAWSSGRTYGYTF. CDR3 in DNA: TGTGCCTGGAGTAGCGGGAGAACCTATGGCTACACCTTC.

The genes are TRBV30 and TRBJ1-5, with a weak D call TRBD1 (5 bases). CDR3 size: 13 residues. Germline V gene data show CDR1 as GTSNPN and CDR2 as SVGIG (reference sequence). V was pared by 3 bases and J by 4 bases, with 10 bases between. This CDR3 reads CAWRDKGNQPQHF. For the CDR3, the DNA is TGTGCCTGGAGGGATAAGGGGAATCAGCCCCAGCATTTT.

Here the CDR3 DNA reads TGTGCCAGCAGCCCACGGGACAGGAACTACGAGCAGTACTTC. It is translated as CASSPRDRNYEQYF. The V and J genes are TRBV27 and TRBJ2-7; TRBD1 agrees at 8 bases. There are 14 residues in the CDR3. CDR1 is MNHEY, CDR2 SMNVEV, per germline (reference sequence). V was pared by 6 bases and J by 3 bases, with 7 bases of the junction left unmatched.

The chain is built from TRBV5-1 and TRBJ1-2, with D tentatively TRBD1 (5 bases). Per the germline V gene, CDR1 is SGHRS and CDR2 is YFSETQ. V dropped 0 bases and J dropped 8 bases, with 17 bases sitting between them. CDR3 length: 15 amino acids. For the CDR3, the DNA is TGCGCCAGCAGCTTGGAGGGACCAATCTATGGGGGCTACACCTTC. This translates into CASSLEGPIYGGYTF.

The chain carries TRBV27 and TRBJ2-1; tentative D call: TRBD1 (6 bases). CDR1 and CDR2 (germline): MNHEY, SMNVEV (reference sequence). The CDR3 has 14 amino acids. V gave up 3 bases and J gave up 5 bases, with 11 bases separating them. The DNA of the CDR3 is TGTGCCAGCAGTTTCGGGACATCCCACAATGAGCAGTTCTTC. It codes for CASSFGTSHNEQFF.

This CDR3 is CSARAGQGSFF. The CDR3 coding sequence is TGCAGTGCTAGGGCTGGACAGGGTTCTTTCTTT. V usage is TRBV20-1 and J usage is TRBJ1-1; 8 positions match TRBD1. V lost 3 bases to trimming and J lost 12 bases; unmatched junction nucleotides: 6. This CDR3 contains 11 residues. Looked up from germline, CDR1 is DFQATT and CDR2 is SNEGSKA (reference sequence).

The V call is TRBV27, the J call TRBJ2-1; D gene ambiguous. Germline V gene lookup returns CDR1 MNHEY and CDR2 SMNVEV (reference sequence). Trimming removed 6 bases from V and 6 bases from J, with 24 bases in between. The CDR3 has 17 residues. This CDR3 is CASSPFDVRLVFNEQFF. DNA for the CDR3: TGTGCCAGCAGCCCTTTTGACGTAAGGCTAGTGTTCAATGAGCAGTTCTTC.

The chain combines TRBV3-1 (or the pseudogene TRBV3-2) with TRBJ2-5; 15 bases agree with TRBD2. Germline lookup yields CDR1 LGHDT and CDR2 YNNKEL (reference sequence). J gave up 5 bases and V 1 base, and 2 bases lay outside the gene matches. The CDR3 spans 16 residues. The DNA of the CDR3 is TGTGCCAGCAGCCAAGCCGGACTAGCGGGAGGGGAGACCCAGTACTTC. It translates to CASSQAGLAGGETQYF.

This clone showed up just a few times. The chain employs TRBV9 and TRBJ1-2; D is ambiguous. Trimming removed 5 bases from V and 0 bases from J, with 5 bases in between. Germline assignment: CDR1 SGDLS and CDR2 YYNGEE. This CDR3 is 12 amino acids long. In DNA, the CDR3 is TGTGCCAGCAGAGGGACTAACTATGGCTACACCTTC. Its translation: CASRGTNYGYTF.

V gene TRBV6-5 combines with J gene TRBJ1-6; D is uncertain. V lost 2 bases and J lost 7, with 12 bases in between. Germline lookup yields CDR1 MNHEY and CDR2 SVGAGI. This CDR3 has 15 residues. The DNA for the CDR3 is TGTGCCAGCAGTTACGTGGCCGAGGGAAATTCACCCCTCCACTTT. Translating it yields CASSYVAEGNSPLHF.

The CDR3 nucleotides are TGCAGTGCTAGTCAGGGACAATATTATCAGCCCCAGCATTTT. Translation gives CSASQGQYYQPQHF. V and J are TRBV20-1 and TRBJ1-5, with D possibly matching TRBD1 (6 bases). The germline gives CDR1 DFQATT, CDR2 SNEGSKA (reference sequence). The CDR3 has 14 amino acids. V shed 3 bases and J shed 5 bases, with 14 bases lying between them.

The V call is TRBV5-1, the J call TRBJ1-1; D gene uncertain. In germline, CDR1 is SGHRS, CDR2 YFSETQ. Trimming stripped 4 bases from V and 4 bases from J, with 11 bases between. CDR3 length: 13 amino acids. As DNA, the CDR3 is TGCGCCAGCAGCCATAATTCCGGCACTGAAGCTTTCTTT. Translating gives CASSHNSGTEAFF.

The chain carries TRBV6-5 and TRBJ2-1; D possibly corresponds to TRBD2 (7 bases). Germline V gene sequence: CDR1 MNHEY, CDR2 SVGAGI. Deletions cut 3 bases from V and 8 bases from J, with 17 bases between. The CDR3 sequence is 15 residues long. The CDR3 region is CASSYGGGQEDEQFF. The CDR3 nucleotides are TGTGCCAGCAGTTATGGGGGGGGGCAGGAGGATGAGCAGTTCTTC.

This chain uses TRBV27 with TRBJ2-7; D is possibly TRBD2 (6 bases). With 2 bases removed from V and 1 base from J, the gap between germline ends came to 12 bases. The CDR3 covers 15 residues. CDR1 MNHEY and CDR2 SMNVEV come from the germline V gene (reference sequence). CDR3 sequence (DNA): TGTGCCAGCAGTTTAAGGTGGGGGGATTCCTACGAGCAGTACTTC. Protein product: CASSLRWGDSYEQYF.

The chain's CDR3 is CAISESFTVGGYTF. The CDR3, as DNA: TGTGCCATCAGTGAGTCGTTTACGGTGGGTGGCTACACCTTC. This sequence joins TRBV10-3 and TRBJ1-2, with unresolved D. Germline assignment: CDR1 ENHRY and CDR2 SYGVKD. CDR3 size: 14 residues. Deletions cut 0 bases from V and 7 bases from J, with 12 bases between.

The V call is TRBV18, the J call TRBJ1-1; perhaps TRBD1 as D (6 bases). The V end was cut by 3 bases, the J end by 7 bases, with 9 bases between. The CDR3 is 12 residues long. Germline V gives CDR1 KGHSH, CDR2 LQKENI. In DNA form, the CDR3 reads TGTGCCAGCTCACCCGGACAGTTTGAAGCTTTCTTT. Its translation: CASSPGQFEAFF.

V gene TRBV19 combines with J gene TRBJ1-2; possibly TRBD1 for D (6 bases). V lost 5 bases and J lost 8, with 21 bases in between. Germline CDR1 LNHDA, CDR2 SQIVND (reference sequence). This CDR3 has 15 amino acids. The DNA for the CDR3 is TGTGCCAGTAGTCACTCTAACAGGGCGGAGAGGGGCTACACCTTC. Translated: CASSHSNRAERGYTF.

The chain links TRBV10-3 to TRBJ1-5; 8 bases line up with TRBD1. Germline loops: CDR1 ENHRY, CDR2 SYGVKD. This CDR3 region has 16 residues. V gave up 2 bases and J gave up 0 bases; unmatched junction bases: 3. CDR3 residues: CAISETDRDSNQPQHF. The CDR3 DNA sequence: TGTGCCATCAGTGAGACGGACAGGGATAGCAATCAGCCCCAGCATTTT.

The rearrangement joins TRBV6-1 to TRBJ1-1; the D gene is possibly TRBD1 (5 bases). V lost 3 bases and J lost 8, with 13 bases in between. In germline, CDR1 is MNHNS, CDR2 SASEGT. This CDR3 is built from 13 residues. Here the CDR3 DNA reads TGTGCCAGCAGTGAGCCCTCAGGGATAGAAGCTTTCTTT. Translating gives CASSEPSGIEAFF.

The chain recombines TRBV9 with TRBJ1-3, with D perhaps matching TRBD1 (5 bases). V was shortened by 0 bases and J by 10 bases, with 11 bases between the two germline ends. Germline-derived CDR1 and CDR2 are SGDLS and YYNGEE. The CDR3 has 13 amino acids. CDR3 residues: CASSVGEGPTIYF. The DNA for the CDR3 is TGTGCCAGCAGCGTAGGCGAGGGGCCGACCATATATTTT.